The source of this TCR beta chain is a study of blood T cell repertoires in COVID-19. Across the study: Acute-phase and convalescent COVID-19 samples originated in the United States, Italy and Spain. Sources were T cells, B-cell-depleted T cells, or PBMCs; the material itself was cDNA or gDNA.

Per the original data handling: Estimated nucleated cell counts came from reference gene primer amplification. The protocol was immunoSEQ multiplex PCR, while the TCRdb copy is restricted to in-frame clones and leaves out a portion. D and trimming were read from the DNA, whereas the V and J calls and clone size are those reported in that table. The repertoire includes under 250,000 clones, 86% of them detected once, and 5% to 7% sits in the top ten. Germline loops: CDR1 ENHRY, CDR2 SYGVKD. The germline V and J ends were trimmed by 3 bases and 0 bases, with 14 bases remaining between them. CDR3 length: 17 residues.

The V gene is TRBV10-3, the J gene TRBJ2-2, with D unresolved. The sequencing sample was made of peripheral blood. This receptor was identified in a woman of 80 years or more with COVID-19, enrolled during active disease. The CDR3 loop reads CAISDSGIISNTGELFF. CDR3 sequence (DNA): TGTGCCATCAGTGACTCAGGTATAATATCGAACACCGGGGAGCTGTTTTTT.